These T cell receptor beta chains were read from a single sample in a study of cytomegalovirus exposure and HLA in healthy donors. This table comes from immunoSEQ multiplex PCR, and its TCRdb copy is limited to in-frame clones, with some not included. The sample has approximately 110,000 clones; 65% to 75% are singletons. Sequencing used PBMCs. Receptor source: a man between 40 and 49 years old in good health and CMV-seropositive. Each CDR3 is given with its conserved first and last residue. A D gene is named only where the DNA matches it firmly. Clone size is given for some rows only: seen once, a few or many times, or a class if the clone is expanded.

D,J,length,V,size,CDR3,DNA
TRBD1,TRBJ2-7,14,TRBV9,.,CASSVVGQGGEQYF,TGTGCCAGCAGCGTAGTGGGACAGGGGGGAGAGCAGTACTTC
.,TRBJ1-1,16,TRBV10-1,few,CASSESLEGLNTEAFF,TGCGCCAGCAGTGAGTCGTTGGAGGGATTGAACACTGAAGCTTTCTTT
TRBD2,TRBJ2-5,15,TRBV13,.,CASSSGLAGEGTQYF,TGTGCCAGCAGCTCCGGACTAGCGGGAGAGGGGACCCAGTACTTC
TRBD1,TRBJ1-2,15,TRBV18,.,CASSPLIGQGDGYTF,TGTGCCAGCTCACCACTAATAGGACAGGGAGATGGCTACACCTTC
TRBD1,TRBJ2-2,16,TRBV5-1,.,CASSLRQGGVTGELFF,TGCGCCAGCAGCTTACGACAGGGGGGTGTCACCGGGGAGCTGTTTTTT
TRBD2,TRBJ2-3,17,TRBV10-3,.,CAISDGLAGGSTDTQYF,TGTGCCATCAGTGATGGACTAGCGGGAGGTAGCACAGATACGCAGTATTTT
TRBD2,TRBJ2-2,15,TRBV28,.,CASSSRREGDGELFF,TGTGCCAGCAGTTCTAGGCGGGAGGGTGACGGGGAGCTGTTTTTT
.,TRBJ1-5,13,TRBV27,.,CASRDGTSQPQHF,TGTGCCAGCCGAGACGGGACAAGTCAGCCCCAGCATTTT
.,TRBJ1-1,14,TRBV30,.,CAWSTGGGNTEAFF,TGTGCCTGGAGTACCGGGGGGGGTAACACTGAAGCTTTCTTT
.,TRBJ2-3,19,TRBV21-1,.,CASSKECLAVSWNTDTQYF,TGTGCCAGCAGCAAAGAGTGTCTAGCGGTTAGTTGGAACACAGATACGCAGTATTTT
TRBD2,TRBJ2-5,17,TRBV12-5,.,CASGLGLAGSTQETQYF,TGTGCTAGTGGTTTGGGACTAGCGGGATCCACACAAGAGACCCAGTACTTC
.,TRBJ1-3,16,TRBV19,few,CASSIHSYPSGNTIYF,TGTGCCAGTAGTATTCACTCCTACCCCTCTGGAAACACCATATATTTT
.,TRBJ2-7,15,TRBV28,.,CATKGRGASSYEQYF,TGTGCCACCAAAGGTCGGGGGGCGAGCTCCTACGAGCAGTACTTC
TRBD2,TRBJ2-1,14,TRBV19,.,CASSPAGGYNEQFF,TGTGCCAGTAGTCCAGCGGGAGGGTACAATGAGCAGTTCTTC
.,TRBJ2-1,14,TRBV11-2,.,CASSLGSTYNEQFF,TGTGCCAGCAGCTTGGGTAGCACCTACAATGAGCAGTTCTTC
.,TRBJ1-1,11,TRBV6-5,few,CATGGDTEAFF,TGTGCCACCGGGGGGGACACTGAAGCTTTCTTT
.,TRBJ2-3,12,TRBV19,.,CASSEETDTQYF,TGTGCCAGTAGTGAGGAGACAGATACGCAGTATTTT
.,TRBJ2-7,15,TRBV28,few,CASSSFTGSSYEQYF,TGTGCCAGCAGTTCCTTTACCGGGAGCTCCTACGAGCAGTACTTC
.,TRBJ1-2,15,TRBV4-1,.,CASSQDSALGYGYTF,TGCGCCAGCAGCCAAGATTCTGCCCTCGGCTATGGCTACACCTTC
TRBD2,TRBJ2-7,16,TRBV4-2,.,CASSRATSGGAYEQYF,TGTGCCAGCAGCCGCGCGACTAGCGGAGGGGCCTACGAGCAGTACTTC
TRBD1,TRBJ1-4,16,TRBV6-6,.,CASSYLFRTGGEKLFF,TGTGCCAGCAGTTACCTTTTTAGGACAGGGGGAGAAAAACTGTTTTTT
.,TRBJ2-7,15,TRBV6-5,.,CASSYSGLLSYEQYF,TGTGCCAGCAGTTACTCGGGACTGCTCTCCTACGAGCAGTACTTC
TRBD1,TRBJ2-2,16,TRBV7-9,.,CASSPAGTGRTGELFF,TGTGCCAGCAGCCCAGCCGGGACAGGGCGCACCGGGGAGCTGTTTTTT
.,TRBJ1-1,14,TRBV7-9,.,CASSPTTGNTEAFF,TGTGCCAGCAGCCCCACGACAGGAAACACTGAAGCTTTCTTT
TRBD1,TRBJ2-7,14,TRBV28,.,CASSSTGISYEQYF,TGTGCCAGCAGTTCGACAGGGATATCCTACGAGCAGTACTTC
TRBD1,TRBJ1-1,14,TRBV30,.,CAWTYTGGRTEAFF,TGTGCCTGGACCTATACAGGGGGTAGGACTGAAGCTTTCTTT
.,TRBJ2-1,16,TRBV30,few,CAWSAPFNEPYNEQFF,TGTGCCTGGAGCGCTCCTTTTAATGAGCCCTACAATGAGCAGTTCTTC
.,TRBJ2-7,15,TRBV6-6,.,CASSYTSPSSYEQYF,TGTGCCAGCAGTTATACTAGCCCTAGCTCCTACGAGCAGTACTTC
TRBD2,TRBJ2-2,19,TRBV29-1,.,CSVEPGLAGPPPNTGELFF,TGCAGCGTTGAGCCCGGACTAGCGGGACCACCACCGAACACCGGGGAGCTGTTTTTT
.,TRBJ1-1,14,TRBV2,.,CASSERGRDTEAFF,TGTGCCAGCAGTGAACGGGGAAGGGACACTGAAGCTTTCTTT
.,TRBJ1-1,13,TRBV11-2,.,CASSLARVTEAFF,TGTGCCAGCAGCTTAGCCAGGGTCACTGAAGCTTTCTTT
TRBD2,TRBJ2-1,16,TRBV28,.,CASSPRTSGVYNEQFF,TGTGCCAGCAGTCCCCGGACTAGCGGAGTTTACAATGAGCAGTTCTTC
TRBD1,TRBJ1-2,11,TRBV20-1,.,CSATTGDGYTF,TGCAGTGCTACCACAGGGGATGGCTACACCTTC
.,TRBJ2-3,13,TRBV7-3,.,CASSLNSGDTQYF,TGTGCCAGCAGCTTAAATTCGGGAGATACGCAGTATTTT
.,TRBJ1-2,13,TRBV5-1,.,CASSPGQNYGYTF,TGCGCCAGCAGCCCTGGACAGAACTATGGCTACACCTTC
.,TRBJ2-1,15,TRBV27,.,CASSPSPDSNNEQFF,TGTGCCAGCAGTCCCTCCCCCGACAGCAACAATGAGCAGTTCTTC
TRBD2,TRBJ2-1,15,TRBV28,.,CASSFGGLAKNEQFF,TGTGCCAGCAGTTTCGGGGGACTAGCGAAGAATGAGCAGTTCTTC
TRBD2,TRBJ2-1,13,TRBV11-2,.,CASSRLAVNEQFF,TGTGCCAGCAGCCGCCTAGCGGTGAATGAGCAGTTCTTC
TRBD2,TRBJ2-1,17,TRBV2,.,CASSRTQGLAGPNEQFF,TGTGCCAGCAGTCGGACCCAAGGACTAGCGGGCCCCAATGAGCAGTTCTTC
TRBD2,TRBJ2-1,17,TRBV4-1,.,CASSQRPSGTDYNEQFF,TGCGCCAGCAGCCAGAGACCTAGCGGGACTGACTACAATGAGCAGTTCTTC
.,TRBJ1-1,13,TRBV15,once,CATSRTLNTEAFF,TGTGCCACCAGCAGGACATTGAACACTGAAGCTTTCTTT
.,TRBJ2-3,15,TRBV5-1,.,CASSLWGASTDTQYF,TGCGCCAGCAGCTTGTGGGGAGCGAGCACAGATACGCAGTATTTT